These 8 T cell receptor beta chains share one sample of origin, sequenced in a study of cytomegalovirus exposure and HLA in healthy donors. The PCR employed 60 Vbeta primers together with 13 Jbeta primers. Produced via immunoSEQ multiplex PCR; TCRdb's table is partial and in-frame only. The profile shows 150,000 or so clones, approximately 72% of them singletons. The sample consisted of PBMCs. These receptors originate from a female donor in good health and CMV-seronegative.

The V and J genes are TRBV30 and TRBJ1-5; D is undetermined. V lost 1 base and J lost 4, with 8 bases in between. The CDR3 sequence is 13 residues long. The germline gives CDR1 GTSNPN, CDR2 SVGIG (reference sequence). Written as DNA, the CDR3 is TGTGCCTGGAGTGGGCAGGTGAATCAGCCCCAGCATTTT. Protein: CAWSGQVNQPQHF.

The V gene is TRBV5-1, the J gene TRBJ1-4; 7 bases map to TRBD1. This CDR3 comprises 13 residues. The V gene's germline CDR1 is SGHRS and CDR2 YFSETQ. V lost 3 bases, J lost 8 bases, and 4 bases stayed unmatched. The CDR3 coding sequence is TGCGCCAGCAGCTACGGGACAGCGGAAAAACTGTTTTTT. Translated: CASSYGTAEKLFF.

The rearrangement uses TRBV6-5 and TRBJ2-1; D possibly corresponds to TRBD2 (7 bases). V gave up 2 bases and J gave up 0 bases, with 11 bases separating them. This CDR3 is 16 amino acids long. Germline CDR1 MNHEY, CDR2 SVGAGI. The chain's CDR3 is CASSYAGASSYNEQFF. The CDR3 DNA reads TGTGCCAGCAGTTACGCGGGGGCGAGCTCCTACAATGAGCAGTTCTTC.

The chain links TRBV11-2 to TRBJ1-2, with 10 bases identical to TRBD1. V shed 4 bases, J shed 12 bases, and the junction held 8 bases outside the gene matches. Germline CDR1 reads SGHAT; CDR2 reads FQNNGV. CDR3 length equals 13 residues. Written as DNA, the CDR3 is TGTGCCAGCAGCTGGGGGGGACAGGGGCTCCACACCTTC. The encoded protein is CASSWGGQGLHTF.

The chain employs TRBV30 and TRBJ2-2; 7 bases agree with TRBD2. Germline lookup yields CDR1 GTSNPN and CDR2 SVGIG (reference sequence). V was pared by 1 base and J by 1 base, with 0 bases of the junction left unmatched. This CDR3 has 14 residues. CDR3 sequence reads: CAWSGGRNTGELFF. CDR3 sequence (DNA): TGTGCCTGGAGTGGCGGGAGGAACACCGGGGAGCTGTTTTTT.

V usage is TRBV2 and J usage is TRBJ2-7; D not certain. Germline CDR1 is SNHLY and CDR2 is FYNNEI. This CDR3 is 11 amino acids long. Trimming removed 2 bases at V and 6 bases at J, with 5 bases between. The CDR3 region has the DNA TGTGCCAGCAGTGAATACGGCGAGCAGTACTTC. Translated: CASSEYGEQYF.

V usage is TRBV7-2 and J usage is TRBJ1-6; a weak D match, TRBD1 (6 bases). CDR1 and CDR2 from the germline V gene are SGHTA and FQGNSA. V was shortened by 2 bases and J by 5 bases, with 10 bases between the two germline ends. The CDR3 spans 15 residues. CDR3 amino acids: CASSLMGHNNSPLHF. The CDR3 DNA sequence: TGTGCCAGCAGCTTAATGGGACACAATAATTCACCCCTCCACTTT.

The V and J genes are TRBV14 and TRBJ1-3; TRBD1 agrees at 7 bases. Trimming took 4 bases from V and 2 from J; bases not matched to a gene: 5. Germline CDR1 reads SGHDN; CDR2 reads FVKESK. The CDR3 is 15 residues long. DNA of the CDR3: TGTGCCAGCAGCCTCAGGGGGACCACTGGAAACACCATATATTTT. It is translated as CASSLRGTTGNTIYF.